The 11 T cell receptor beta chains below all came from one sample that was sequenced in a study of blood T cell repertoires in COVID-19. Clones were sequenced by immunoSEQ multiplex PCR, and TCRdb holds only the in-frame ones, with some missing. Of fewer than 400,000 clones in the sample, roughly 88% were seen once. The sample comprised PBMCs or T cells enriched from blood (not recorded which). These receptors were collected from a man between 25 and 39 years old who had recovered from COVID-19.

This rearrangement joins TRBV28 to TRBJ2-3; 8 bases line up with TRBD2. The CDR3 covers 15 residues. V dropped 10 bases and J dropped 2; count of bases not matched to a gene: 11. CDR1 and CDR2 (germline): MDHEN, SYDVKM. The CDR3 region is CATKGRGAYTDTQYF. In DNA form, the CDR3 reads TGTGCCACGAAGGGGCGGGGGGCTTACACAGATACGCAGTATTTT. Full variable domain (outside the CDR3, taken from reference TRBV28 and TRBJ2-3): DVKVTQSSRYLVKRTGEKVFLECVQDMDHENMFWYRQDPGLGLRLIYFSYDVKMKEKGDIPEGYSVSREKKERFSLILESASTNQTSMYLCATKGRGAYTDTQYFGPGTRLTVL.

V gene TRBV5-4 combines with J gene TRBJ2-3; TRBD1 matches at 8 bases. The CDR3 runs 16 residues. J gave up 0 bases and V 0 bases, and 3 bases lay outside the gene matches. Per germline, CDR1 SGHNT and CDR2 YYREEE (reference sequence). The CDR3 coding sequence is TGTGCCAGCAGCTTGGCCCAGGGGGCGAGCACAGATACGCAGTATTTT. Translating gives CASSLAQGASTDTQYF.

The chain recombines TRBV3-1 (or the pseudogene TRBV3-2) with TRBJ2-1; TRBD2 matches at 8 bases. The germline V gene has CDR1 LGHDT and CDR2 YNNKEL (reference sequence). The CDR3 extends over 14 amino acids. Trimming took 3 bases from V and 12 from J; bases not matched to a gene: 10. The CDR3 is CASSHPQQAGAQFF. The DNA of the CDR3 is TGTGCCAGCAGCCATCCCCAACAAGCGGGGGCGCAGTTCTTC.

Only a few counts were recorded for this clone. The chain couples TRBV6-5 to TRBJ2-3; 7 nucleotides align to TRBD2. Trimming took 8 bases from V and 5 from J; bases not matched to a gene: 13. This CDR3 region has 15 residues. Germline-derived CDR1 and CDR2 are MNHEY and SVGAGI. CDR3 in DNA: TGTGCCAGCGGAGTTGGCATCCCGGGAGGAGATACGCAGTATTTT. Its protein is CASGVGIPGGDTQYF.

The chain uses TRBV28 and TRBJ2-3, with D maybe TRBD2 (5 bases). The CDR3 is made up of 14 amino acids. Germline loops: CDR1 MDHEN, CDR2 SYDVKM. V lost 3 bases, J lost 8 bases, and 15 bases lay in between. The CDR3 loop is CASSLTGNSLTQYF. Here the CDR3 DNA reads TGTGCCAGCAGTTTGACGGGGAACAGTCTTACGCAGTATTTT.

The chain recombines TRBV5-1 with TRBJ2-7, with 16 positions matching TRBD2. Germline-derived CDR1 and CDR2 are SGHRS and YFSETQ. This CDR3 is 18 amino acids long. V dropped 3 bases and J dropped 7; count of bases not matched to a gene: 13. CDR3 sequence reads: CASSSGTSGGAVLEEQYF. CDR3 sequence (DNA): TGCGCCAGCAGCTCGGGGACTAGCGGGGGGGCCGTCTTAGAAGAGCAGTACTTC.

The chain carries TRBV6-2 or TRBV6-3 and TRBJ2-3; TRBD2 matches at 15 bases. The CDR3 is 17 amino acids. Germline values: CDR1 MNHEY, CDR2 SVGEGT. V gave up 2 bases and J gave up 2 bases; unmatched junction bases: 2. The CDR3 here is CASSYGLAGGPTDTQYF. The CDR3 DNA follows: TGTGCCAGCAGTTACGGACTAGCGGGGGGGCCCACAGATACGCAGTATTTT.

J is TRBJ1-2 and V is TRBV7-9; no reliable D call. Trimming left V 2 bases short and J 4 bases short, with 5 bases between. This CDR3 comprises 12 residues. Per the germline V gene, CDR1 is SEHNR and CDR2 is FQNEAQ (reference sequence). CDR3 nucleotides: TGTGCCAGCAGCTTAACCAGCTATGGCTACACCTTC. It translates to CASSLTSYGYTF.

The chain links TRBV7-9 to TRBJ1-6; maybe TRBD1 (6 bases). With 2 bases removed from V and 7 bases from J, the gap between germline ends came to 6 bases. Germline lookup yields CDR1 SEHNR and CDR2 FQNEAQ (reference sequence). CDR3 length equals 13 residues. CDR3 in DNA: TGTGCCAGCAGCTTACAGGGGAATTCACCCCTCCACTTT. Translation gives CASSLQGNSPLHF.

The chain carries TRBV2 and TRBJ2-1; perhaps TRBD1 as D (6 bases). The germline V and J ends were trimmed by 6 bases and 0 bases, with 12 bases remaining between them. The CDR3 spans 15 residues. Germline CDR1 reads SNHLY; CDR2 reads FYNNEI. Here the CDR3 reads CASSGDTSSYNEQFF. The CDR3 nucleotides read TGTGCCAGCAGCGGGGACACGAGCTCCTACAATGAGCAGTTCTTC. The full variable domain, completed using reference TRBV2 and TRBJ2-1, is EPEVTQTPSHQVTQMGQEVILRCVPISNHLYFYWYRQILGQKVEFLVSFYNNEISEKSEIFDDQFSVERPDGSNFTLKIRSTKLEDSAMYFCASSGDTSSYNEQFFGPGTRLTVL.

This clone appeared a few times. This chain joins TRBV12-3 or TRBV12-4 and TRBJ1-4; 8 bases are a match to TRBD1. V shed 6 bases, J shed 9 bases, and the junction held 6 bases outside the gene matches. CDR3 length equals 13 residues. CDR3 DNA sequence: TGTGCCAGCAGGGGACAGGACCATCAAAAACTGTTTTTT. This codes for CASRGQDHQKLFF.